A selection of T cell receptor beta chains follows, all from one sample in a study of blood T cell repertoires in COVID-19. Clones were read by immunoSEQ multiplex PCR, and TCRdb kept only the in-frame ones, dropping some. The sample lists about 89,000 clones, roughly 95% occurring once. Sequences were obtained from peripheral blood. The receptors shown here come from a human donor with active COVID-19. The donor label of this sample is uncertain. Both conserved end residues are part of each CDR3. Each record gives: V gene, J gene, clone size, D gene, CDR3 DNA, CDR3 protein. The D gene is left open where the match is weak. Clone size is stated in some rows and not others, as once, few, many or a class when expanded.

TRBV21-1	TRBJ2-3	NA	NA	TGTGCCAGCAGCGTACGGACAGCGGAAGGGACAGATACGCAGTATTTT	CASSVRTAEGTDTQYF
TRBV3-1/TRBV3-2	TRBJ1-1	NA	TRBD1	TGTGCCAGCAGCCAAGTCTCCAGGGGGTCCACTGAAGCTTTCTTT	CASSQVSRGSTEAFF
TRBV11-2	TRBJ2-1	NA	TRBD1	TGTGCCTCCCGACAGGGGATCGATGAGCAGTTCTTC	CASRQGIDEQFF
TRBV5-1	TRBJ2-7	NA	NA	TGCGCCAGCAGCCAGGGGGGTAGGGGAACATACGAGCAGTACTTC	CASSQGGRGTYEQYF
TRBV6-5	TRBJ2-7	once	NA	TGTGCCAGCAGTTACCAAGCGGGCGGATCCTACGAGCAGTACTTC	CASSYQAGGSYEQYF
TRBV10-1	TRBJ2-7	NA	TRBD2	TGCGCCAGCAGTGAGCCAAGGGCTAGCGGTCCGGGGGAGCAGTACTTC	CASSEPRASGPGEQYF
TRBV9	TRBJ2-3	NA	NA	TGTGCCAGCAGCGAGCCTGGGGAGAGGGACACAGATACGCAGTATTTT	CASSEPGERDTDTQYF
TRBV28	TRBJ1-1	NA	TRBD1	TGTGCCAGCAGCCTTGGGGGGCAGGGGGACACTGAAGCTTTCTTT	CASSLGGQGDTEAFF
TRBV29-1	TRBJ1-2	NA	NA	TGCAGCGTTGCGACAGTATATGGCTACACCTTC	CSVATVYGYTF
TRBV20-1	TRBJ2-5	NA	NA	TGCAGTGCTAGACTTCAAGAGACCCAGTACTTC	CSARLQETQYF
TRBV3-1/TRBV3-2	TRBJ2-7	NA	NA	TGTGCCAGCAGCCAAGGGGTTGCGGGGAATGAGCAGTACTTC	CASSQGVAGNEQYF
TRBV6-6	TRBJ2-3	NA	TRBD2	TGTGCCAGCAGTCTACTTTATAGCGGGGGGCGCACAGATACGCAGTATTTT	CASSLLYSGGRTDTQYF
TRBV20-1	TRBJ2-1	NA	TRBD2	TGCAGTGCTAGTAGCCTAGCGGGGGGGCCTAATTACAATGAGCAGTTCTTC	CSASSLAGGPNYNEQFF
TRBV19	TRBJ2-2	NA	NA	TGTGCCAGTCTCAGGAACACCGGGGAGCTGTTTTTT	CASLRNTGELFF
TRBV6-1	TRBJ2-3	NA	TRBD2	TGTGCCAGCACTCAAAGGCTAGCGGGCACAGATACGCAGTATTTT	CASTQRLAGTDTQYF
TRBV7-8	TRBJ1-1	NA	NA	TGTGCCAGCAGCTTTACGGGGAATATGAACACTGAAGCTTTCTTT	CASSFTGNMNTEAFF
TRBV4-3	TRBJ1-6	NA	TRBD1	TGCGCCAGCAGCCAAGATCTGCTTGGAGTGACAGGGAAGGGGTCACCCCTCCACTTT	CASSQDLLGVTGKGSPLHF
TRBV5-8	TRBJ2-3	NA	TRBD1	TGTGCCAGCAGCCCACGGGACAGGGTCACAGATACGCAGTATTTT	CASSPRDRVTDTQYF
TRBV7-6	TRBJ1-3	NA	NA	TGTGCCAGCAGCTTAGAAGGGAGCGGAAACACCATATATTTT	CASSLEGSGNTIYF
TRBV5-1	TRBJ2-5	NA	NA	TGCGCCAGCAGCTTGGGTACGGTCCAAGAGACCCAGTACTTC	CASSLGTVQETQYF
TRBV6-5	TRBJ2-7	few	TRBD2	TGTGCCAGCAGTAGAGGGACTAGCGGGAGCTACGAGCAGTACTTC	CASSRGTSGSYEQYF
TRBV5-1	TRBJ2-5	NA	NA	TGCGCCAGCAGCTTGGACGGCCTAGCCCACCAAGAGACCCAGTACTTC	CASSLDGLAHQETQYF
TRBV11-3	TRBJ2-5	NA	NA	TGTGCCAGCAGCTCCAACCAGGGGGAGACCCAGTACTTC	CASSSNQGETQYF
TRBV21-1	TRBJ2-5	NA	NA	TGTGCCAGCAGCAAAGGGCCGGGAGGGTGGCAAGAGACCCAGTACTTC	CASSKGPGGWQETQYF
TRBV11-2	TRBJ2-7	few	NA	TGTGCCAGCAGCCAGAGGGCGGGGGAGCAGTACTTC	CASSQRAGEQYF
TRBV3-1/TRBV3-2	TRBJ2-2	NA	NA	TGTGCCAGCAGCCAAGACCCTAGCTCGGGCGGGGAGCTGTTTTTT	CASSQDPSSGGELFF
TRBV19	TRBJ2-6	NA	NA	TGTGCCAGTAGTATTCGGGGGACTGGGGCCAACGTCCTGACTTTC	CASSIRGTGANVLTF
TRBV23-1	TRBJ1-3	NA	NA	TGCGCCAGCAGTCAACCGGGAGTATCTGGAAACACCATATATTTT	CASSQPGVSGNTIYF
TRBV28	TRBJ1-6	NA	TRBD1	TGTGCCAGCAGTCCAGATAGACAGGGTACACTACCCCTCCACTTT	CASSPDRQGTLPLHF
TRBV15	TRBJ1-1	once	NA	TGTGCCACCAGCAGAGATGTAGGGGAACTAAACACTGAAGCTTTCTTT	CATSRDVGELNTEAFF
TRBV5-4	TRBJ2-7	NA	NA	TGTGCCAGCAGCTTGGCCGGGAGAGCCTACGAGCAGTACTTC	CASSLAGRAYEQYF
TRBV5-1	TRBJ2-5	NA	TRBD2	TGCGCCAGCAGCTTGGCGTTCTCCACTTTAGCGGGGCGACAAGAGACCCAGTACTTC	CASSLAFSTLAGRQETQYF
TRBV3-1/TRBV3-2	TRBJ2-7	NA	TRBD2	TGTGCCAGCAGCCTTCTAGCGGGGGCCGAGCAGTACTTC	CASSLLAGAEQYF
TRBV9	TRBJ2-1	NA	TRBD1	TGTGCCAGCAGCCCCCGGGACAGGGGGCGAAGTGAGCAGTTCTTC	CASSPRDRGRSEQFF
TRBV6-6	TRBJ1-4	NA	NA	TGTGCCGTGTGGGAGCAGGTTTCGGAAAAACTGTTTTTT	CAVWEQVSEKLFF
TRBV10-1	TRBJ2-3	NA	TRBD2	TGCGCCAGCAGTACGACTAGCGGGAGCACAGATACGCAGTATTTT	CASSTTSGSTDTQYF
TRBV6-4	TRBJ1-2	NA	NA	TGTGCCAGCAGTGACGGGCAGGGATATGGCTACACCTTC	CASSDGQGYGYTF
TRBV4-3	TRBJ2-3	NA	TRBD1	TGCGCCAGCAGCCAAACCCCCGGGACAGGGGGTGGTACGCAGTATTTT	CASSQTPGTGGGTQYF
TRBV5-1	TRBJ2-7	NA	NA	TGCGCCAGCAGCTTGGGCGGGGTCGACGAGCAGTACTTC	CASSLGGVDEQYF